These 14 T cell receptor beta chains share one sample of origin, sequenced in a study of cytomegalovirus exposure and HLA in healthy donors. In the PCR, 60 Vbeta and 13 Jbeta primers were used. Generated by immunoSEQ multiplex PCR, the TCRdb table keeps only in-frame clones and is missing some. The sample yields 100,000 to 150,000 clones, of which the top ten take up 1.5% to 2%. The sequenced sample consisted of PBMCs. The receptors originated from a man between 18 and 35 years old in good health and CMV-seronegative.

The chain has TRBV2 and TRBJ2-3; 13 bases line up with TRBD2. The J segment lost 7 bases and the V segment lost 6 bases, leaving 7 bases of the junction unmatched. The CDR3 covers 15 residues. Germline V gene lookup returns CDR1 SNHLY and CDR2 FYNNEI. CDR3 protein: CASRGTSGGANTQYF. DNA for the CDR3: TGTGCCAGCAGGGGAACTAGCGGGGGGGCTAATACGCAGTATTTT.

Worth noting for this clone: Additional DNA sequences in this sample encode the identical CDR3. The chain has TRBV30 and TRBJ2-7, with 7 bases matching TRBD2. CDR1 GTSNPN and CDR2 SVGIG come from the germline V gene (reference sequence). V shed 0 bases, J shed 2 bases, and the junction held 4 bases outside the gene matches. This CDR3 region has 14 residues. The CDR3 nucleotides read TGTGCCTGGAGTGTATCGGGGGGTACCTACGAGCAGTACTTC. This translates into CAWSVSGGTYEQYF.

The chain links TRBV15 to TRBJ2-1; D might be TRBD2 (5 bases). This CDR3 comprises 15 residues. The germline V gene has CDR1 LNHNV and CDR2 YYDKDF (reference sequence). Trimming left V 9 bases short and J 7 bases short, with 22 bases between. The CDR3, as DNA: TGTGCCACTGTACGAGGGAGCTATCTAGGGAATGAGCAGTTCTTC. Protein product: CATVRGSYLGNEQFF.

The chain couples TRBV5-1 to TRBJ2-3; the D gene is possibly TRBD2 (5 bases). The germline gives CDR1 SGHRS, CDR2 YFSETQ. The CDR3 is 13 residues long. Deletions cut 1 base from V and 5 bases from J, with 8 bases between. The CDR3 coding sequence is TGCGCCAGCAGCTTGCTAGCAGGAGATACGCAGTATTTT. This sequence encodes CASSLLAGDTQYF.

The chain carries TRBV6-4 and TRBJ2-1, with 8 positions matching TRBD1. The trim removed 1 base at V and 5 bases at J, leaving 4 bases unmatched. The CDR3 is 15 amino acids. Germline values: CDR1 MRHNA, CDR2 SNTAGT. CDR3 coding DNA: TGTGCCAGCAGTGACTGGAGGACAGGGCACAATGAGCAGTTCTTC. Translating gives CASSDWRTGHNEQFF.

V and J are TRBV12-5 and TRBJ2-1, with D possibly matching TRBD1 (6 bases). This CDR3 is built from 14 residues. V shed 5 bases and J shed 4 bases, with 12 bases lying between them. Germline assignment: CDR1 LGHNT and CDR2 FRNRAP. This chain's CDR3 is CASGDGTSYNEQFF. For the CDR3, the DNA is TGTGCTAGTGGTGATGGGACATCTTACAATGAGCAGTTCTTC.

The chain employs TRBV6-6 and TRBJ1-1; tentative D call: TRBD1 (6 bases). This CDR3 comprises 14 residues. V shed 5 bases and J shed 1 base, with 11 bases lying between them. CDR1 is MNHNY, CDR2 SVGAGI, per germline (reference sequence). Written as DNA, the CDR3 is TGTGCCAGCAGTGCCGACAGGAGGAACACTGAAGCTTTCTTT. Amino acid sequence: CASSADRRNTEAFF.

This rearrangement joins TRBV7-9 to TRBJ2-2; tentative D call: TRBD1 (6 bases). V was pared by 3 bases and J by 8 bases, with 13 bases between. This CDR3 has 14 amino acids. Germline V CDR1 and CDR2: SEHNR, FQNEAQ (reference sequence). CDR3 residues: CASSFNIGGGELFF. The CDR3 coding sequence is TGTGCCAGCAGCTTCAACATAGGGGGAGGGGAGCTGTTTTTT.

The rearrangement links TRBV5-1 to TRBJ2-7; D not certain. The CDR3 length is 13 residues. Germline CDR1 and CDR2: SGHRS and YFSETQ. V gave up 3 bases and J gave up 2 bases, with 9 bases separating them. CDR3 sequence reads: CASSSLGTYEQYF. In DNA, the CDR3 is TGCGCCAGCAGCTCCCTAGGTACCTACGAGCAGTACTTC.

The rearrangement links TRBV7-3 to TRBJ2-5, with 7 bases identical to TRBD1. Germline V gene data show CDR1 as SGHTA and CDR2 as FQGTGA. The ends lost 5 bases at V and 3 bases at J; junction bases unmatched: 9. The CDR3 covers 15 residues. The CDR3 DNA reads TGTGCCAGCAGCCTGTCAGGGGGTTCGGAAGAGACCCAGTACTTC. This gives the protein CASSLSGGSEETQYF. The full variable domain, its missing parts supplied by reference TRBV7-3 and TRBJ2-5, is GAGVSQTPSNKVTEKGKYVELRCDPISGHTALYWYRQSLGQGPEFLIYFQGTGAADDSGLPNDRFFAVRPEGSVSTLKIQRTERGDSAVYLCASSLSGGSEETQYFGPGTRLLVL.

Regarding this clone: One junction end disagrees with the germline gene, perhaps due to a read error. The rearrangement uses TRBV7-9 and TRBJ2-2; no clear D. The CDR3 contains 14 residues. Germline lookup yields CDR1 SEHNR and CDR2 FQNEAQ (reference sequence). The CDR3 region has the DNA TGTGCCAGCGGCTTTCCGGCGGACACCGGGGAGCTGTTTTTT. This encodes CASGFPADTGELFF.

This rearrangement joins TRBV6-1 to TRBJ1-3; maybe TRBD1 (5 bases). Trimming pared 6 bases from V and 1 base from J, leaving 13 bases between. The CDR3 totals 15 residues. Germline V gene lookup returns CDR1 MNHNS and CDR2 SASEGT. CDR3 in amino acids: CASSPGILSGNTIYF. The CDR3 nucleotides read TGTGCCAGCAGCCCAGGGATTTTGTCTGGAAACACCATATATTTT.

The CDR3 is CASSPLAGVDEQYF. The CDR3 DNA reads as TGTGCCAGCAGCCCACTAGCGGGAGTGGACGAGCAGTACTTC. J is TRBJ2-7 and V is TRBV11-1, with 11 nucleotides matching TRBD2. The CDR3 covers 14 residues. Losses at the gene ends were 5 bases for V and 5 bases for J; bases not matched to a gene: 5. Germline V lookup: CDR1 SGHAT, CDR2 FQDESV (reference sequence).

V usage is TRBV7-6 and J usage is TRBJ2-2; the match to TRBD1 covers 8 bases. Germline V gene sequence: CDR1 SGHVS, CDR2 FNYEAQ. The CDR3 has 16 amino acids. The V segment lost 5 bases and the J segment 5 bases; nucleotides outside the gene matches: 10. CDR3 region: CASSQMQTGETGELFF. The CDR3 region has the DNA TGTGCCAGCAGCCAAATGCAGACAGGGGAAACCGGGGAGCTGTTTTTT.